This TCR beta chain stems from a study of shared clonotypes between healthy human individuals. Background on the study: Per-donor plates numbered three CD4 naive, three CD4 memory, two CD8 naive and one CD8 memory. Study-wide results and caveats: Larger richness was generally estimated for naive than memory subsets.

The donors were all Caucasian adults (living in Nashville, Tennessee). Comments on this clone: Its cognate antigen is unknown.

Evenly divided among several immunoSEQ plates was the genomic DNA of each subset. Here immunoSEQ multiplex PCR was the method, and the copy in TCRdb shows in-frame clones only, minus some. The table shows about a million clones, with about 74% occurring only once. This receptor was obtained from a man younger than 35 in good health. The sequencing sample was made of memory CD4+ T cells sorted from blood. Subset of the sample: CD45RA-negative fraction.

In DNA form, the CDR3 reads TGTGCCAGCAGCACAGGGGTGGGACTAGCGGGGGAGACCCAGTACTTC. Amino acids: CASSTGVGLAGETQYF. The V gene is TRBV9, the J gene TRBJ2-5; TRBD2 agrees at 13 bases. V gave up 4 bases and J gave up 5 bases; unmatched junction bases: 8. Germline values: CDR1 SGDLS, CDR2 YYNGEE. The CDR3 contains 16 residues. The whole variable domain, filled in from reference TRBV9 and TRBJ2-5, reads DSGVTQTPKHLITATGQRVTLRCSPRSGDLSVYWYQQSLDQGLQFLIQYYNGEERAKGNILERFSAQQFPDLHSELNLSSLELGDSALYFCASSTGVGLAGETQYFGPGTRLLVL.